This TCR beta chain is drawn from a study of T cells expressing NK-cell markers. For the study at large: Sorted T-cell subsets CD3+CD56+NKG2C+, CD3+CD56+NKG2C- and CD3+CD56-NKG2C+ were TCR beta-sequenced.

Germline CDR1 is LGHDT and CDR2 is YNNKEL (reference sequence). The CDR3 totals 14 residues. Turning to this clonotype: Its matching antigen is unknown.

Study-wide points: Expanded NKG2C+ T cell clones had unclear HCMV specificity. Among CD8+ T cells from about six donors, dominant NKG2C+ clonotypes accounted for about 1.0-8%.

TCR beta cDNA was generated via 5'RACE template switching incorporating UMIs. TCRdb re-called the 5' RACE reads and catalogs CDR3 proteins one per entry, DNA excluded. The sample totals about 460,000 distinct CDR3 sequences. The sequence derives from a woman between 45 and 65 years old in good health. The sample consisted of blood T cells: a sorted CD56 or NKG2C T cell subset, CD4+ or CD8+ T cells, or bulk PBMC T cells (not recorded which). This chain uses TRBV3-1 with TRBJ2-1; there is no DNA to check the TCRdb D call of TRBD2. The CDR3 spells CASSGEWSYNEQFF.